These 28 T cell receptor beta chains came from one sample sequenced in a study of cytomegalovirus exposure and HLA in healthy donors. The PCR was carried out with 60 Vbeta primers and 13 Jbeta primers. Libraries were prepared by immunoSEQ multiplex PCR; TCRdb keeps only in-frame clonotypes and omits some of them. The table shows about 200,000 clones, with 70% to 85% occurring only once. Sequenced sample: PBMCs. These receptors all come from a boy aged 2 to 9 in good health and CMV-seronegative.

A single count supports this clone. The V call is TRBV27, the J call TRBJ2-5; no reliable D call. This CDR3 is 11 amino acids long. CDR1 and CDR2 from the germline V gene are MNHEY and SMNVEV (reference sequence). V was clipped by 4 bases and J by 5 bases, with 5 bases between them. This chain's CDR3 is CASSSRETQYF. The CDR3 DNA is TGTGCCAGCAGTTCCCGGGAGACCCAGTACTTC.

The genes are TRBV7-9 and TRBJ1-1, with D possibly matching TRBD1 (6 bases). From germline, CDR1 is SEHNR and CDR2 FQNEAQ (reference sequence). This CDR3 spans 14 amino acids. V was pared by 2 bases and J by 2 bases, with 9 bases between. CDR3 amino acids: CASSLTGSNTEAFF. The CDR3 DNA reads as TGTGCCAGCAGCTTAACAGGGTCTAACACTGAAGCTTTCTTT.

The rearrangement links TRBV5-6 to TRBJ2-5; no firm D call. With the DNA end fitting TRBJ2-7 better, the J assignment may be wrong. This CDR3 has 13 amino acids. The germline CDR1 and CDR2 sequences are SGHDT and YYEEEE. CDR3 nucleotides: TGTGCCAGCAGCTTGTGGTTTTTGCACGAGCAGTACTTC. Amino acid sequence: CASSLWFLHEQYF.

The chain uses TRBV7-9 and TRBJ1-3, with 7 bases that match TRBD1. There are 16 residues in the CDR3. V lost 5 bases and J lost 0; bases outside the gene matches: 7. Germline CDR1 reads SEHNR; CDR2 reads FQNEAQ (reference sequence). The CDR3 sequence: CASSLRQGRSGNTIYF. The CDR3 bases are TGTGCCAGCAGCCTAAGACAGGGTCGCTCTGGAAACACCATATATTTT.

As for this clone: The same CDR3 arises from other DNA sequences in this sample as well. The genes are TRBV7-9 and TRBJ1-4, with 8 bases that match TRBD1. This CDR3 contains 14 residues. The V gene end was trimmed by 5 bases and the J gene end by 7 bases; junction bases not matched to a gene: 6. Germline lookup yields CDR1 SEHNR and CDR2 FQNEAQ (reference sequence). This chain's CDR3 is CASSLGTGGEKLFF. DNA for the CDR3: TGTGCCAGCAGCCTTGGGACAGGAGGTGAAAAACTGTTTTTT.

The CDR3 protein is CASSAGHGANYGYTF. DNA of the CDR3: TGTGCCAGTAGTGCCGGACATGGGGCTAACTATGGCTACACCTTC. The genes are TRBV19 and TRBJ1-2; the D gene is possibly TRBD1 (5 bases). V dropped 5 bases and J dropped 0 bases, with 13 bases sitting between them. Looked up from germline, CDR1 is LNHDA and CDR2 is SQIVND (reference sequence). The CDR3 has 15 residues.

With regard to this clone: The same CDR3 arises from other DNA sequences in this sample as well. The rearrangement uses TRBV9 and TRBJ1-2; D unresolved. The CDR3 loop spans 12 amino acids. The V and J ends lost 4 bases and 5 bases respectively, with 9 bases between them. Germline-derived CDR1 and CDR2 are SGDLS and YYNGEE. This CDR3 is CASSTRSYGYTF. As DNA, the CDR3 is TGTGCCAGCAGCACAAGGAGTTATGGCTACACCTTC. Filled out from reference TRBV9 and TRBJ1-2, the complete variable domain reads DSGVTQTPKHLITATGQRVTLRCSPRSGDLSVYWYQQSLDQGLQFLIQYYNGEERAKGNILERFSAQQFPDLHSELNLSSLELGDSALYFCASSTRSYGYTFGSGTRLTVV.

The chain recombines TRBV18 with TRBJ1-6, with D perhaps TRBD1 (6 bases). Per the germline V gene, CDR1 is KGHSH and CDR2 is LQKENI. V gave up 3 bases and J gave up 4 bases, with 13 bases separating them. This CDR3 has 16 residues. The CDR3 spells CASSPVDSRYNSPLHF. The CDR3 nucleotides are TGTGCCAGCTCACCCGTGGACAGCCGTTATAATTCACCCCTCCACTTT.

The rearrangement links TRBV7-2 to TRBJ1-4; no clear D gene. This CDR3 is 15 amino acids long. V dropped 3 bases and J dropped 0 bases, with 8 bases sitting between them. Germline V lookup: CDR1 SGHTA, CDR2 FQGNSA. The CDR3 DNA is TGTGCCAGCAGCTTCTCCCTCGCAACTAATGAAAAACTGTTTTTT. The encoded protein is CASSFSLATNEKLFF.

The V gene is TRBV4-2, the J gene TRBJ2-7, with 9 bases lining up with TRBD2. This CDR3 has 15 residues. V was clipped by 1 base and J by 11 bases; unmatched bases: 12. CDR1 is LGHNA and CDR2 is YNFKEQ in the germline V gene. In DNA, the CDR3 is TGTGCCAGCAGCCAAGTTTCAACTAGCGGGCCACTGAAGTACTTC. Its protein product is CASSQVSTSGPLKYF.

The chain links TRBV29-1 to TRBJ2-3; D is unresolved. Germline-derived CDR1 and CDR2 are SQVTM and ANQGSEA. Trimming removed 6 bases at V and 8 bases at J, with 15 bases between. The CDR3 loop spans 12 amino acids. CDR3 DNA sequence: TGCAGCGTCCGAGGCCCCTTGGGTACGCAGTATTTT. Encoded protein: CSVRGPLGTQYF.

This chain uses TRBV19 with TRBJ2-3, with TRBD2 matching over 10 bases. The CDR3 is 16 residues long. V was clipped by 3 bases and J by 5 bases; unmatched bases: 8. Per the germline V gene, CDR1 is LNHDA and CDR2 is SQIVND (reference sequence). The CDR3: CASSILTSGLGDTQYF. CDR3 in DNA: TGTGCCAGTAGTATTTTGACTAGCGGGCTCGGAGATACGCAGTATTTT.

This clone was seen a few times. The chain couples TRBV5-6 to TRBJ1-2, with D perhaps matching TRBD1 (6 bases). V lost 6 bases, J lost 8 bases, and 17 bases lay in between. The CDR3 runs to 13 residues. The germline V gene encodes CDR1 SGHDT and CDR2 YYEEEE. In DNA, the CDR3 is TGTGCCAGCACTTTTCAACCAGGGGACGGCTACACCTTC. Residues: CASTFQPGDGYTF. Variable domain in full (rest from reference TRBV5-6 and TRBJ1-2): DAGVTQSPTHLIKTRGQQVTLRCSPKSGHDTVSWYQQALGQGPQFIFQYYEEEERQRGNFPDRFSGHQFPNYSSELNVNALLLGDSALYLCASTFQPGDGYTFGSGTRLTVV.

The CDR3 here is CASRTGGAFSYEQYF. The CDR3 region has the DNA TGTGCCAGCAGAACGGGGGGCGCGTTCTCCTACGAGCAGTACTTC. The V and J genes are TRBV6-6 and TRBJ2-7, with D possibly TRBD2 on 7 matching bases. The ends were cut back, 6 bases at V and 0 bases at J, with 15 bases in the middle. The CDR3 sequence is 15 residues long. Germline V gene lookup returns CDR1 MNHNY and CDR2 SVGAGI (reference sequence).

V gene TRBV7-9 combines with J gene TRBJ2-5, with TRBD2 identical over 9 bases. Trimming cost V 4 bases and J 10 bases; bases outside gene matches: 10. Germline values: CDR1 SEHNR, CDR2 FQNEAQ (reference sequence). The CDR3 sequence is 14 residues long. CDR3 bases: TGTGCCAGCAGCTCAGGACTAGCGCCTTCGGTCCAGTACTTC. Its translation: CASSSGLAPSVQYF.

With regard to this clone: Germline is not matched at one junction end, which may reflect a read error. V usage is TRBV30 and J usage is TRBJ1-2; D may be TRBD1 (6 bases). The CDR3 length is 13 residues. Germline-derived CDR1 and CDR2 are GTSNPN and SVGIG (reference sequence). CDR3 coding DNA: TGTGCCTGGATCGGCAGGGGTCACTATGACTACACCTTC. It encodes CAWIGRGHYDYTF.

This rearrangement joins TRBV6-5 to TRBJ1-2; D is possibly TRBD1 (5 bases). Trimming stripped 7 bases from V and 4 bases from J, with 16 bases between. CDR1 MNHEY and CDR2 SVGAGI come from the germline V gene. The CDR3 totals 14 residues. CDR3 region: CASTITQGSYGYTF. DNA for the CDR3: TGTGCCAGCACAATTACGCAGGGAAGCTATGGCTACACCTTC.

On this clone: The conserved phenylalanine or tryptophan normally closing the CDR3 is absent here, so this likely arose from a read error. The rearrangement uses TRBV4-2 and TRBJ1-2, with D possibly being TRBD1 (5 bases). This CDR3 region has 12 residues. V gave up 8 bases and J gave up 6 bases, with 13 bases separating them. The V gene's germline CDR1 is LGHNA and CDR2 YNFKEQ. The CDR3 loop is CASGRGMDGYTL. The CDR3 DNA reads as TGTGCCAGCGGGAGGGGTATGGATGGCTACACCCTC.

V is TRBV9 and J is TRBJ2-5; D may be TRBD1 (5 bases). The CDR3 extends over 14 amino acids. CDR1 and CDR2 from the germline V gene are SGDLS and YYNGEE. The germline V and J ends were trimmed by 4 bases and 4 bases, with 14 bases remaining between them. The CDR3 DNA reads TGTGCCAGCAGCACCTCGGACACCCTAGAGACCCAGTACTTC. Translating gives CASSTSDTLETQYF.

The chain combines TRBV5-4 with TRBJ2-2; D might be TRBD1 (5 bases). The CDR3 loop spans 15 amino acids. Looked up from germline, CDR1 is SGHNT and CDR2 is YYREEE (reference sequence). Trimming took off 0 bases at V and 1 base at J, with 7 bases between the two ends. The CDR3 protein is CASSLDRRNTGELFF. CDR3 bases: TGTGCCAGCAGCTTGGACAGGAGGAACACCGGGGAGCTGTTTTTT.

This clone was detected once. This chain links TRBV7-9 with TRBJ1-2; D unclear. Trimming took 4 bases from V and 8 from J, leaving 8 bases between them. CDR1 and CDR2 from the germline V gene are SEHNR and FQNEAQ (reference sequence). The CDR3 totals 11 residues. CDR3 bases: TGTGCCAGCAGCTCGACTCTAGGCTACACCTTC. It specifies CASSSTLGYTF.

V is TRBV19 and J is TRBJ2-5; 12 bases agree with TRBD2. Germline V gene data show CDR1 as LNHDA and CDR2 as SQIVND (reference sequence). With V trimmed by 4 bases and J by 3 bases, 3 bases remained unmatched. CDR3 length: 15 amino acids. CDR3 sequence (DNA): TGTGCCAGTAGTACCTGGACTAGCGGGGAAGAGACCCAGTACTTC. Translation gives CASSTWTSGEETQYF.

The genes are TRBV6-1 and TRBJ2-5, with a tentative D call TRBD2 (7 bases). CDR1 is MNHNS and CDR2 is SASEGT in the germline V gene. The CDR3 is 14 amino acids. V lost 2 bases and J 3 bases, leaving 10 bases between the germline ends. CDR3 sequence: CASSERGAKETQYF. The CDR3 DNA follows: TGTGCCAGCAGTGAACGGGGGGCGAAAGAGACCCAGTACTTC.

This clone has just a few counts. CDR3 residues: CATSRRLLAGGLDEQFF. The CDR3 region has the DNA TGTGCCACCAGCAGACGACTCCTAGCGGGGGGACTCGATGAGCAGTTCTTC. The chain links TRBV15 to TRBJ2-1; 11 bases line up with TRBD2. With V trimmed by 2 bases and J by 8 bases, 11 bases remained unmatched. This CDR3 is 17 amino acids long. From germline, CDR1 is LNHNV and CDR2 YYDKDF (reference sequence).

This chain joins TRBV27 and TRBJ1-5; possible D gene TRBD1, 6 bases. Trimming stripped 5 bases from V and 0 bases from J, with 11 bases between. This CDR3 contains 15 residues. CDR1 and CDR2 from the germline V gene are MNHEY and SMNVEV (reference sequence). As DNA, the CDR3 is TGTGCCAGCAGTCTGGGGGCGGGTAGCAATCAGCCCCAGCATTTT. This gives the protein CASSLGAGSNQPQHF.

This clone was seen a handful of times. The chain links TRBV18 to TRBJ2-7, with a weak D call TRBD1 (5 bases). The CDR3 covers 14 residues. The V and J ends lost 3 bases and 0 bases respectively, with 9 bases between them. CDR1 is KGHSH and CDR2 is LQKENI in the germline V gene. The CDR3 sequence: CASSPGHFSYEQYF. CDR3 DNA: TGTGCCAGCTCACCCGGACACTTCTCCTACGAGCAGTACTTC.

The rearrangement joins TRBV2 to TRBJ2-5; perhaps TRBD2 as D (5 bases). V dropped 0 bases and J dropped 5 bases, with 10 bases sitting between them. Germline CDR1 is SNHLY and CDR2 is FYNNEI. There are 14 residues in the CDR3. CDR3 nucleotides: TGTGCCAGCAGTGAAGCACTGCGAGGGGAGACCCAGTACTTC. The encoded protein is CASSEALRGETQYF.

This chain joins TRBV6-5 and TRBJ1-2; a weak D match, TRBD1 (5 bases). V lost 6 bases to trimming and J lost 2 bases, with 13 bases between them. Germline V gene lookup returns CDR1 MNHEY and CDR2 SVGAGI. The CDR3 contains 14 residues. The CDR3 DNA sequence: TGTGCCAGCAGCATAAACAGGAGAAACTATGGCTACACCTTC. Amino acid sequence: CASSINRRNYGYTF.